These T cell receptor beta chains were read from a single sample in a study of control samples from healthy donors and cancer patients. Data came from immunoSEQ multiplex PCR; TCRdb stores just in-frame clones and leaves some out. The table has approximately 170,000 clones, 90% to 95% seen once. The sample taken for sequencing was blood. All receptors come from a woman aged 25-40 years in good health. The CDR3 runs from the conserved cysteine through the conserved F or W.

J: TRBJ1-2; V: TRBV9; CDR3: CASSVATGDYGYTF
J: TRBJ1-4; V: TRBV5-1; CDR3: CASSLAAATNEKLFF
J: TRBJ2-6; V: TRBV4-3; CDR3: CASSQQRSGANVLTF
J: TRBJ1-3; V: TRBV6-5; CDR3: CTSSYSVGDSGNTIYF
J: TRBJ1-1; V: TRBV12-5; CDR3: CASGFETDNTEAFF
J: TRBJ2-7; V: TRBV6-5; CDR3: CASRRTGSYEQYF
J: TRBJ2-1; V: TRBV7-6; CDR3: CASSETYSYNEQFF
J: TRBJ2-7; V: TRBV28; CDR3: CASSLETGGEQYF
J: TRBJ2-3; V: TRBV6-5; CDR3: CASSYSRGGTDTQYF
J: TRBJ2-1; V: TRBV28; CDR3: CASSFSGSGDNEQFF
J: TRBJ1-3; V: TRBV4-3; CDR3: CASSPQGAGNTIYF
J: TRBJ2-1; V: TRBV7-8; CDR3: CASSFGLGYNEQFF
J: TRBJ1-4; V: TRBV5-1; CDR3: CASSLTTTNEKLFF
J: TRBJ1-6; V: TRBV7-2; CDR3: CASSLQRTGHNSPLHF
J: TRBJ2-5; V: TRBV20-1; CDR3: CSAEETQYF
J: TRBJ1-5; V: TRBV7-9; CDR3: CASSLEGRPQHF
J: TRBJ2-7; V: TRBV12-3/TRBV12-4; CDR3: CASSPGQSYEQYF
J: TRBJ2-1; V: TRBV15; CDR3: CATSTYNEQFF
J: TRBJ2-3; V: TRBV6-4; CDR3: CASSTSGSTDTQYF
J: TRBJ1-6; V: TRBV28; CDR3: CASSTDSGNSPLHF
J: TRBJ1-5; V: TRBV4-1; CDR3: CASSQVGGREPQHF
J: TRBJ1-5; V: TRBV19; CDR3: CASSIRPGVDQPQHF
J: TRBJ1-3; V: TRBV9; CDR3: CASSVEAAGNTIYF
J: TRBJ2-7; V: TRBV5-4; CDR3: CASSSSTEQYF
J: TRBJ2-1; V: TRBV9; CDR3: CASSVGTSGSDEQFF
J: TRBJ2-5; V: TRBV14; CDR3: CASRSSGSSETQYF
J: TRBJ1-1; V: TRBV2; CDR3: CASSEGGLPNTEAFF
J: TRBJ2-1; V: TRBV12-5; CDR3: CASGLLLSNEQFF
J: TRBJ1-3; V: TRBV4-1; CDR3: CASSQNPRDRPGNTIYF
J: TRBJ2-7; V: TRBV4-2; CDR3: CASSPGTGSYEQYF
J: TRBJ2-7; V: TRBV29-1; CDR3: CSVSGTGRYEQYF
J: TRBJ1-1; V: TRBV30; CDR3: CAWSVETLTEAFF
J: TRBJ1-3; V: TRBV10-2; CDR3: CASSDRGSGNTIYF
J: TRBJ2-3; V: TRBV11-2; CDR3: CASSLGGGAGLTDTQYF
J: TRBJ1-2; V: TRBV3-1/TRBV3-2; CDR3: CASSPTGYGYTF
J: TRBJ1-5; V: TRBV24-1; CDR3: CATSDGDQPQHF
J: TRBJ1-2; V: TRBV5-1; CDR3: CASSLAAGTEYGYTF
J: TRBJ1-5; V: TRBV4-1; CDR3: CASSQGHVPYSNQPQHF
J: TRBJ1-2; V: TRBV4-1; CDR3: CASSQDLGLDYGYTF
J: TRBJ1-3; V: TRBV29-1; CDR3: CSVEDPSSGNTIYF
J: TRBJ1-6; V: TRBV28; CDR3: CASSSWQGEGSPLHF
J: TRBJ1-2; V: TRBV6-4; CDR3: CASRPGQGSYGYTF
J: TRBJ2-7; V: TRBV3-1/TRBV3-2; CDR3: CASSQEDNYEQYF
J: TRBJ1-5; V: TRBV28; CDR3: CASRERVYNQPQHF
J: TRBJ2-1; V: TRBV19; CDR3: CASRDYLSSYNEQFF
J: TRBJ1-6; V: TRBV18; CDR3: CASSEGYNSPLHF